This T cell receptor (beta chain) was recorded in a study of early stage breast cancer tumors. Looking at the study overall: About 80% of the 16 invasive tumors were ER+, PR+ and HER2-. Notes on the study in general: Enriched TCRB sequences shared across patients were mostly commonly generated sequences.

Profiling relied on immunoSEQ multiplex PCR, and the TCRdb table lists in-frame clones only, not all of them. The sample contains roughly 60,000 clones, approximately 80% of which appear only once. As for this clone: Its antigen is not known.

This CDR3 has 15 residues. The V gene's germline CDR1 is LNHDA and CDR2 SQIVND (reference sequence). V shed 6 bases and J 3 bases; nucleotides not matched to a gene: 8. V and J are TRBV19 and TRBJ1-3, with 7 bases identical to TRBD1. The TCR sequence derives from a person aged 25 to 45 with breast cancer. Sequencing input: blood. CDR3: CASRDQTGSGNTIYF. CDR3 nucleotide sequence: TGTGCCAGTAGGGACCAGACAGGGAGTGGAAACACCATATATTTT.